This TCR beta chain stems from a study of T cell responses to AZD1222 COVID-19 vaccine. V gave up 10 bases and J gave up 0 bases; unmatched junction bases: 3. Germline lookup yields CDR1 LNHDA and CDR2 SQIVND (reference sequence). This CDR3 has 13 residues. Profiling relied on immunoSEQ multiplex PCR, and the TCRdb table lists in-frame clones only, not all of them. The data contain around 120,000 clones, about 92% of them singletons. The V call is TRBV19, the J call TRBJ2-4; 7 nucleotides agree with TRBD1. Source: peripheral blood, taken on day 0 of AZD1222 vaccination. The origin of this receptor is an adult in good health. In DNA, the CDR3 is TGTGCCACGACAGGGCTAGCCAAAAACATTCAGTACTTC. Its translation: CATTGLAKNIQYF.